The 30 T cell receptor beta chains listed next were all sequenced from one sample in a study of a mutant IDH1 vaccine in newly diagnosed glioma (dated by TCRdb to about 2021). The sample's time point, from its label and the paper: week 35, safety follow-up. A 20-mer mutant IDH1 peptide at 300 micrograms in Montanide made up each vaccine dose, which was injected subcutaneously together with topical imiquimod. Antigen specificity for these receptors is unknown. Library method: the immunoSEQ multiplex PCR assay. What TCRdb holds here is the immuneACCESS table cut down to in-frame rearrangements. Part of the clones is not present; checked against another copy, under half of the missing clones reflect an unresolved V gene, and the others are unexplained. This sample has around 32,000 clones in its table, and around 83% of those were observed once. The ten largest make up around 6.8% of the sample. The sample here was PBMCs, taken from a glioma patient whose treatment included an IDH1 peptide vaccine. These receptors all stem from a woman aged 18-29 years with glioma.

V gene TRBV5-6 combines with J gene TRBJ1-5; TRBD1 might be the D (6 bases). The CDR3 is 14 residues long. Germline-derived CDR1 and CDR2 are SGHDT and YYEEEE. The V gene lost 4 bases and the J gene lost 5 bases, with 13 bases spanning the gap. CDR3 in DNA: TGTGCCAGCAGCCAATCAGGGGCCTATCAGCCCCAGCATTTT. Translated, it gives CASSQSGAYQPQHF.

DNA of the CDR3: TGTGCCAGCAGCTTAGGCGGTTTAAGCAATCAGCCCCAGCATTTT. Protein product: CASSLGGLSNQPQHF. The chain employs TRBV7-9 and TRBJ1-5; D gene ambiguous. Trimming pared 1 base from V and 1 base from J, leaving 8 bases between. From germline, CDR1 is SEHNR and CDR2 FQNEAQ (reference sequence). CDR3 length equals 15 residues.

This chain uses TRBV14 with TRBJ1-3, with D possibly being TRBD1 (5 bases). The CDR3 extends over 12 amino acids. CDR1 is SGHDN, CDR2 FVKESK, per germline. The V and J ends lost 7 bases and 4 bases respectively, with 8 bases between them. The CDR3: CASNPGGNTIYF. Written as DNA, the CDR3 is TGTGCCAGCAACCCAGGGGGAAACACCATATATTTT.

The rearrangement uses TRBV28 and TRBJ1-2; D is unresolved. Germline V gene data show CDR1 as MDHEN and CDR2 as SYDVKM. CDR3 length equals 15 residues. The germline V and J ends were trimmed by 2 bases and 8 bases, with 18 bases remaining between them. CDR3 loop: CASSLVRGGTRGYTF. For the CDR3, the DNA is TGTGCCAGCAGTTTAGTACGGGGAGGAACGCGCGGCTACACCTTC.

The chain links TRBV19 to TRBJ1-2, with D possibly matching TRBD1 (5 bases). Germline V gene lookup returns CDR1 LNHDA and CDR2 SQIVND (reference sequence). Trimming shortened V by 4 bases and J by 5 bases, and 14 bases separated the two germline ends. CDR3 length: 14 amino acids. CDR3 loop: CASSTSRGGYGYTF. CDR3 nucleotide sequence: TGTGCCAGTAGTACCTCTCGGGGGGGGTATGGCTACACCTTC. Combining the CDR3 with reference TRBV19 and TRBJ1-2 gives the whole variable domain DGGITQSPKYLFRKEGQNVTLSCEQNLNHDAMYWYRQDPGQGLRLIYYSQIVNDFQKGDIAEGYSVSREKKESFPLTVTSAQKNPTAFYLCASSTSRGGYGYTFGSGTRLTVV.

The chain is built from TRBV27 and TRBJ1-2; the D is unclear. This CDR3 contains 14 residues. V gave up 0 bases and J gave up 8 bases, with 13 bases separating them. Germline assignment: CDR1 MNHEY and CDR2 SMNVEV (reference sequence). DNA for the CDR3: TGTGCCAGCAGTTTATCGACTCTTAGGGAAGGCTACACCTTC. This encodes CASSLSTLREGYTF.

The chain joins TRBV7-2 to TRBJ2-5, with D unresolved. V lost 1 base and J 5 bases, leaving 11 bases between the germline ends. The CDR3 is 14 residues long. CDR1 is SGHTA, CDR2 FQGNSA, per germline. The CDR3 DNA reads as TGTGCCAGCAGCTTAGTATCTGGTGGGGAGACCCAGTACTTC. It yields the protein CASSLVSGGETQYF.

This clone was seen a few times. The chain is built from TRBV4-1 and TRBJ1-5, with a possible D match to TRBD1 (5 bases). This CDR3 region has 14 residues. CDR1 and CDR2 from the germline V gene are MGHRA and YSYEKL. The ends were cut back, 1 base at V and 7 bases at J, with 11 bases in the middle. CDR3 sequence: CASSQGQWGQPQHF. CDR3 bases: TGCGCCAGCAGCCAAGGACAGTGGGGCCAGCCCCAGCATTTT.

The rearrangement uses TRBV13 and TRBJ2-7, with TRBD2 matching over 8 bases. The J segment lost 2 bases and the V segment lost 5 bases, leaving 8 bases of the junction unmatched. CDR3 length: 15 amino acids. Germline CDR1 and CDR2: PRHDT and FYEKMQ (reference sequence). The CDR3: CASSPTGLGAYEQYF. The CDR3 coding sequence is TGTGCCAGCAGCCCCACGGGACTAGGGGCCTACGAGCAGTACTTC.

This chain connects TRBV7-6 to TRBJ2-7; D perhaps matches TRBD1 (5 bases). CDR1 is SGHVS, CDR2 FNYEAQ, per germline. The ends were cut back, 1 base at V and 2 bases at J, with 9 bases in the middle. The length of the CDR3 is 14 residues. CDR3 region: CASSLGTGTYEQYF. For the CDR3, the DNA is TGTGCCAGCAGCTTAGGAACAGGTACCTACGAGCAGTACTTC.

The chain employs TRBV6-1 and TRBJ1-2; D gene ambiguous. Per germline, CDR1 MNHNS and CDR2 SASEGT. Trimming took off 2 bases at V and 4 bases at J, with 8 bases between the two ends. The CDR3 has 13 amino acids. The chain's CDR3 is CASSEFDGYGYTF. The DNA of the CDR3 is TGTGCCAGCAGTGAATTTGATGGCTATGGCTACACCTTC.

Of note for this clone: This specimen includes other DNA sequences encoding the same CDR3. This chain joins TRBV9 and TRBJ2-5; TRBD1 might be the D (6 bases). V lost 0 bases and J lost 5, with 14 bases in between. Germline V CDR1 and CDR2: SGDLS, YYNGEE. The CDR3 runs to 15 residues. The CDR3 DNA reads TGTGCCAGCAGCGTAGGGTTGGGGGCCAGGGAGACCCAGTACTTC. As protein: CASSVGLGARETQYF.

The chain recombines TRBV21-1 with TRBJ2-7; the D call in the table, TRBD1, was not verified against the DNA. TRBV21-1 is reported as a pseudogene. The CDR3 totals 15 residues. CDR3 in amino acids: CASSENGQGSGEQYF. CDR3 DNA sequence: TGTGCCAGCAGCGAAAACGGACAGGGTAGTGGCGAGCAGTACTTC.

The CDR3 DNA reads as TGTGCCAGCTCACCCCAATTTAAAGAGACCCAGTACTTC. Amino acid sequence: CASSPQFKETQYF. The chain carries TRBV18 and TRBJ2-5; D is ambiguous. The CDR3 extends over 13 amino acids. The ends were cut back, 3 bases at V and 3 bases at J, with 8 bases in the middle. Germline V gene data show CDR1 as KGHSH and CDR2 as LQKENI.

The CDR3 sequence is CAISESGRGNSPLHF. CDR3 nucleotide sequence: TGTGCCATCAGTGAGTCCGGGCGCGGTAATTCACCCCTCCACTTT. The chain couples TRBV10-3 to TRBJ1-6, with no clear D. Trimming cost V 0 bases and J 6 bases, with 9 bases left between them. From germline, CDR1 is ENHRY and CDR2 SYGVKD. The CDR3 runs to 15 residues.

The chain combines TRBV6-5 with TRBJ2-3; D unresolved. This CDR3 has 15 amino acids. V shed 6 bases and J shed 4 bases, with 17 bases lying between them. Germline-derived CDR1 and CDR2 are MNHEY and SVGAGI. The CDR3 here is CASRPLGRSADTQYF. The CDR3 region has the DNA TGTGCCAGCAGACCACTCGGACGGTCCGCAGATACGCAGTATTTT.

This clone appeared once. CDR3 sequence (DNA): TGTGCCAGTAACGAGTATAGCAATCAGCCCCAGCATTTT. It is translated as CASNEYSNQPQHF. This chain connects TRBV19 to TRBJ1-5; no clear D gene. CDR1 is LNHDA and CDR2 is SQIVND in the germline V gene (reference sequence). V lost 7 bases and J lost 0, with 7 bases in between. The CDR3 has 13 amino acids.

The gene calls are TRBV6-6 and TRBJ2-1; perhaps TRBD2 as D (5 bases). Trimming shortened V by 4 bases and J by 9 bases, and 10 bases separated the two germline ends. The CDR3 length is 12 residues. Per the germline V gene, CDR1 is MNHNY and CDR2 is SVGAGI (reference sequence). DNA for the CDR3: TGTGCCAGCAGTTTCGGGAAGGTTGAGCAGTTCTTC. Translated, it gives CASSFGKVEQFF.

The CDR3 DNA reads as TGTGCCACCAGTCCGGGAGACATGAGCAATCAGCCCCAGCATTTT. It codes for CATSPGDMSNQPQHF. V is TRBV15 and J is TRBJ1-5; unclear D gene. CDR1 is LNHNV, CDR2 YYDKDF, per germline (reference sequence). The CDR3 contains 15 residues. The V end lost 6 bases, the J end lost 1 base, and 13 bases lay between the germline ends.

The chain carries TRBV30 and TRBJ1-2, with D uncertain. Looked up from germline, CDR1 is GTSNPN and CDR2 is SVGIG (reference sequence). Trimming pared 2 bases from V and 8 bases from J, leaving 9 bases between. The CDR3 is made up of 11 amino acids. The CDR3 protein is CAWSPARGYTF. Here the CDR3 DNA reads TGTGCCTGGAGTCCGGCTCGAGGCTACACCTTC.

This rearrangement joins TRBV15 to TRBJ2-7, with D perhaps matching TRBD1 (5 bases). The CDR3 loop spans 12 amino acids. V dropped 4 bases and J dropped 3 bases, with 7 bases sitting between them. Germline V CDR1 and CDR2: LNHNV, YYDKDF (reference sequence). This CDR3 reads CATSTQGYEQYF. For the CDR3, the DNA is TGTGCCACCAGCACCCAGGGCTACGAGCAGTACTTC.

About this clone itself: The germline gene is not matched at one end of the junction; a read error may be the cause. The V call is TRBV15, the J call TRBJ1-5; TRBD1 might be the D (6 bases). This CDR3 has 17 residues. Per germline, CDR1 LNHNV and CDR2 YYDKDF (reference sequence). The CDR3 DNA reads TGTGCCACCAGCGGAGAACCACAGGGAATTAGCAATCAGCCCCAGCATTTT. It yields the protein CATSGEPQGISNQPQHF.

CDR3 residues: CAWSGDSRETQYF. The CDR3 coding sequence is TGTGCCTGGAGCGGGGACAGCCGAGAGACCCAGTACTTC. The rearrangement joins TRBV30 to TRBJ2-5; 7 bases line up with TRBD1. Looked up from germline, CDR1 is GTSNPN and CDR2 is SVGIG (reference sequence). The J segment lost 4 bases and the V segment lost 3 bases, leaving 5 bases of the junction unmatched. The CDR3 is made up of 13 amino acids.

The gene calls are TRBV6-5 and TRBJ1-1, with D maybe TRBD1 (6 bases). The V end was cut by 2 bases, the J end by 0 bases, with 13 bases between. Germline loops: CDR1 MNHEY, CDR2 SVGAGI. The CDR3 runs 16 residues. DNA of the CDR3: TGTGCCAGCAGTTACAGGAGGGACACCTTGAACACTGAAGCTTTCTTT. This codes for CASSYRRDTLNTEAFF.

This chain uses TRBV6-5 with TRBJ1-3; 7 nucleotides align to TRBD1. After removal of 6 bases from V and 4 bases from J, the junction contained 9 bases not matched to a gene. Per germline, CDR1 MNHEY and CDR2 SVGAGI. This CDR3 comprises 15 residues. The CDR3 here is CASSSDRVTGNTIYF. Written as DNA, the CDR3 is TGTGCCAGCAGCTCCGACAGGGTAACGGGAAACACCATATATTTT.

The rearrangement joins TRBV2 to TRBJ2-3; D tentatively reads TRBD1 or TRBD2 (5 bases each). The CDR3 consists of 15 residues. The germline V and J ends were trimmed by 8 bases and 1 base, with 16 bases remaining between them. Germline CDR1 and CDR2: SNHLY and FYNNEI. CDR3 coding DNA: TGTGCCAGCGGGGGTGAGGGGATAGGCACAGATACGCAGTATTTT. Its protein product is CASGGEGIGTDTQYF.

This sequence joins TRBV7-2 and TRBJ1-3; no firm D call. The V gene lost 4 bases and the J gene lost 1 base, with 11 bases spanning the gap. Germline CDR1 and CDR2: SGHTA and FQGNSA. This CDR3 region has 15 residues. This CDR3 reads CASSSFRTSGNTIYF. Here the CDR3 DNA reads TGTGCCAGCAGCTCCTTTCGGACTTCTGGAAACACCATATATTTT. Based on the CDR3 plus reference TRBV7-2 and TRBJ1-3, the full variable domain is GAGVSQSPSNKVTEKGKDVELRCDPISGHTALYWYRQSLGQGLEFLIYFQGNSAPDKSGLPSDRFSAERTGGSVSTLTIQRTQQEDSAVYLCASSSFRTSGNTIYFGEGSWLTVV.

V gene TRBV7-6 combines with J gene TRBJ2-1; 7 bases are a match to TRBD2. V shed 1 base and J 3 bases; nucleotides not matched to a gene: 3. Germline V gene data show CDR1 as SGHVS and CDR2 as FNYEAQ. The CDR3 is made up of 15 amino acids. The CDR3 reads CASSLVASGYNEQFF. In nucleotides, the CDR3 is TGTGCCAGCAGCTTAGTTGCTAGCGGCTACAATGAGCAGTTCTTC.

This chain's CDR3 is CASSPRGSNEKLFF. The CDR3 DNA reads TGTGCCAGCAGCCCGAGGGGCTCTAATGAAAAACTGTTTTTT. The chain joins TRBV7-9 to TRBJ1-4; D may be TRBD1 (5 bases). Germline V gene lookup returns CDR1 SEHNR and CDR2 FQNEAQ (reference sequence). CDR3 length: 14 amino acids. Trimming took 5 bases from V and 3 from J, leaving 10 bases between them.

CDR3 sequence (DNA): TGTGCCTGGGGGACCTCCACCGGGGAGCTGTTTTTT. It is translated as CAWGTSTGELFF. The chain carries TRBV30 and TRBJ2-2; possibly TRBD1 or TRBD2 for D (5 bases each). V shed 5 bases and J shed 4 bases, with 8 bases lying between them. The CDR3 has 12 residues. The germline V gene encodes CDR1 GTSNPN and CDR2 SVGIG (reference sequence).